This is a list of T cell receptor beta chains from one sample in a study of blood T cells in healthy people across ages. TCRdb recomputed calls from the 5' RACE reads with MiXCR, one row per CDR3 protein. The profile covers about 1.8 million distinct CDR3 sequences, with around 50% appearing a single time and less than 2.5% taken by the ten largest. The specimen was blood. The receptors were gathered from a woman aged 40 to 55 in good health. Both conserved end residues are part of each CDR3. The D gene is left open where the match is weak. Not all rows give a size; the values are once, few, many and, for expanded clones, a class.

TRBV11-2	TRBJ1-4	-	-	17	TGTGCCAGCAGCCCCCGGTGGAGTGACGCAACTAATGAAAAACTGTTTTTT	CASSPRWSDATNEKLFF
TRBV6-2/TRBV6-3	TRBJ2-6	few	TRBD1	17	TGTGCCAGCAACCCGGGACAGGGGGCCTTTGGGGCCAACGTCCTGACTTTC	CASNPGQGAFGANVLTF
TRBV3-1	TRBJ2-5	-	-	15	TGTGCCAGCAGCCAAGTTACCCCAGGGGTAGAGACCCAGTACTTC	CASSQVTPGVETQYF
TRBV5-6	TRBJ2-3	-	TRBD1	17	TGTGCCAGCAGCTCATACACAGGGGGCCAAACGGCAGATACGCAGTATTTT	CASSSYTGGQTADTQYF
TRBV10-3	TRBJ2-3	-	-	11	TGTGCCATCAGCCGGGGAGATACGCAGTATTTT	CAISRGDTQYF
TRBV6-1	TRBJ2-7	-	-	14	TGTGCCAGCAGTGCTAACAGGGCGATTTACGAGCAGTACTTC	CASSANRAIYEQYF
TRBV20-1	TRBJ2-4	-	-	16	TGCAGTGCTAGAGATCCGGCGGTGCATTACAAAAACATTCAGTACTTC	CSARDPAVHYKNIQYF
TRBV29-1	TRBJ2-3	-	TRBD1	14	TGCGGGGCGGCAGGGGGAGACGCCATAGATACGCAGTATTTT	CGAAGGDAIDTQYF
TRBV20-1	TRBJ2-1	-	TRBD2	15	TGCAGTGCTGGGAACCTAGCGGGGGCCCCCAGTGAGCAGTTCTTC	CSAGNLAGAPSEQFF
TRBV7-9	TRBJ1-3	-	-	15	TGTGCCAGCAGCTTCACACAGGCGCAAGGAAACACCATATATTTT	CASSFTQAQGNTIYF
TRBV7-2	TRBJ2-5	-	TRBD1	15	TGTGCCAGCAGCGCTGCCGGACAGGGGAGGGAGACCCAGTACTTC	CASSAAGQGRETQYF
TRBV10-3	TRBJ2-7	few	-	13	TGTGCCATCAGGTCCAGGGGTGGCTACGAGCAGTACTTC	CAIRSRGGYEQYF
TRBV2	TRBJ2-1	-	-	15	TGTGCCAGCAGAGCAGGACAGACCTCCTACAATGAGCAGTTCTTC	CASRAGQTSYNEQFF
TRBV25-1	TRBJ2-7	-	-	12	TGTGCCACCTGGACAGCGACCTACGAGCAGTACTTC	CATWTATYEQYF
TRBV18	TRBJ2-4	-	TRBD2	17	TGTGCCAGCTCACCAACTGGCGGGGGGCCCACCAAAAACATTCAGTACTTC	CASSPTGGGPTKNIQYF
TRBV29-1	TRBJ1-6	-	TRBD1	16	TGCAGCGTTCTTTCCGGACAGGGAGGAACTAATTCACCCCTCCACTTT	CSVLSGQGGTNSPLHF
TRBV4-3	TRBJ1-2	-	TRBD1	13	TGCGCCAGCAGATCTCGACAGGGAGATGGCTACACCTTC	CASRSRQGDGYTF
TRBV27	TRBJ2-7	-	-	15	TGTGCCAGCAGTTTAAAGCCTAGCTTCTCCTACGAGCAGTACTTC	CASSLKPSFSYEQYF
TRBV14	TRBJ2-1	-	-	15	TGTGCCAGCAGCCAAGTGAAGGGCGGCGCGGATGAGCAGTTCTTC	CASSQVKGGADEQFF
TRBV27	TRBJ1-5	few	-	18	TGTGCCAGCAGTCCGCGCTTGCCGACCACCGCTAGCAATCAGCCCCAGCATTTT	CASSPRLPTTASNQPQHF
TRBV7-2	TRBJ1-1	-	-	15	TGTGCCACCCGCCTTCGAGGGGGGGGTCGCACTGAAGCTTTCTTT	CATRLRGGGRTEAFF
TRBV27	TRBJ1-4	-	-	12	TGTGCCAGCAGTTCCGTCGGCGAAAGACTGTTTTTT	CASSSVGERLFF
TRBV7-2	TRBJ1-1	-	-	14	TGTGCCAGCAGCTTAGATAGGGGGGCGAGGGAAGCTTTCTTT	CASSLDRGAREAFF
TRBV4-3	TRBJ1-2	-	-	15	TGCGCCAGCAGCCTGTGGGGCAGGGAGAACTATGGCTACACCTTC	CASSLWGRENYGYTF
TRBV29-1	TRBJ2-5	-	TRBD1	14	TGCAGCGTCGCACAGGGGGCCCTACAAGAGACCCAGTACTTC	CSVAQGALQETQYF
TRBV28	TRBJ2-5	few	-	15	TGTGCCAGCAGTTTCAGGGGACGGCGGCAAGAGACCCAGTACTTC	CASSFRGRRQETQYF
TRBV20-1	TRBJ2-3	-	TRBD2	14	TGCAGTGCTCGGGCTAGCGGATTCACAGATACGCAGTATTTT	CSARASGFTDTQYF
TRBV6-2/TRBV6-3	TRBJ2-1	-	-	14	TGTGCCAGCAGTTACCGTCTCGGGGTGGGGGAGCAGTTCTTC	CASSYRLGVGEQFF
TRBV20-1	TRBJ2-7	-	-	12	TGCAGTGCCACGGACAGACACTACGAGCAGTACTTC	CSATDRHYEQYF
TRBV5-1	TRBJ2-4	-	-	12	TGCGCCAGCAGCGGGGGAGGAAACATTCAGTACTTC	CASSGGGNIQYF
TRBV7-2	TRBJ1-2	few	-	14	TGTGCCAGCAGACCGGGGCAGGGCGATTATGGCTACACCTTC	CASRPGQGDYGYTF
TRBV27	TRBJ2-3	-	TRBD2	15	TGTGCCAGCAGTAGAGTAGCGGGGGGCCCAGATACGCAGTATTTT	CASSRVAGGPDTQYF
TRBV5-4	TRBJ2-5	-	TRBD1	14	TGTGCCAGCAGCGGACAGGGGGCGTTAGAGACCCAGTACTTC	CASSGQGALETQYF
TRBV5-1	TRBJ2-1	-	-	14	TGCGCCAGCAGACGGACGGACGCCTGGGATGAGCAGTTCTTC	CASRRTDAWDEQFF
TRBV7-9	TRBJ2-1	many	TRBD1	15	TGTGCCAGCAGCTCCGGGACAGGGATTTACAATGAGCAGTTCTTC	CASSSGTGIYNEQFF
TRBV4-1	TRBJ1-6	-	-	18	TGCGCCAGCAGCCAAGATGGGGCGAGGACAGCCTATAATTCACCCCTCCACTTT	CASSQDGARTAYNSPLHF
TRBV7-8	TRBJ2-7	-	-	14	TGTGCCAGCTCTGTACGGGACAACGCCTACGAGCAGTACTTC	CASSVRDNAYEQYF
TRBV3-1	TRBJ2-4	-	TRBD2	15	TGTGCCAGCAGCCAAGGAGCGGGGCCCCAAAACATTCAGTACTTC	CASSQGAGPQNIQYF
TRBV7-2	TRBJ2-7	few	-	13	TGTGCCAGCATCTCGTGGGGGCAGAGCGAGCAGTACTTC	CASISWGQSEQYF
TRBV24-1	TRBJ2-5	-	TRBD2	15	TGTGCCACCAGTGATTTTCGGGAGGGCGAAGAGACCCAGTACTTC	CATSDFREGEETQYF
TRBV20-1	TRBJ1-4	-	-	14	TGCAGTGCTTCCCCGGGCCGCTCGGGGGAAAAACTGTTTTTT	CSASPGRSGEKLFF
TRBV5-1	TRBJ2-3	-	-	13	TGCGCCAGCAGCTTGAGGTGGGGAGATACGCAGTATTTT	CASSLRWGDTQYF
TRBV6-6	TRBJ1-2	-	-	15	TGTGCCAGCAGTTACGCCGGAGGTGGGGTTTCCGGCTACACCTTC	CASSYAGGGVSGYTF
TRBV3-1	TRBJ2-4	few	TRBD1	14	TGTGCCAGCAGCGACAGGGAAGCCAAAAACATTCAGTACTTC	CASSDREAKNIQYF
TRBV4-2	TRBJ1-2	once	TRBD1	16	TGTGCCAGCAGCCAAGTGGGGGACAGGGGGCAGGGTGGCTACACCTTC	CASSQVGDRGQGGYTF
TRBV10-3	TRBJ2-5	few	-	14	TGTGCCATCAGGAACACAGGGCCCCAAGAGACCCAGTACTTC	CAIRNTGPQETQYF
TRBV6-5	TRBJ1-2	-	-	13	TGTGCCAGCAGTTACGGCTCTGGGCAAGGCTACACCTTC	CASSYGSGQGYTF
TRBV2	TRBJ2-6	-	TRBD1	17	TGTGCCAGCAGCGCCCGACAGGGGAACTCTGGGGCCAACGTCCTGACTTTC	CASSARQGNSGANVLTF
TRBV14	TRBJ2-3	-	-	16	TGTGCCAGCAGCCTAAAGAAAAGGGGGTCAATGAATACGCAGTATTTT	CASSLKKRGSMNTQYF
TRBV20-1	TRBJ2-7	-	-	14	TGCAGTGCTAGAGACAGGGAGCCCCGTTACGAGCAGTACTTC	CSARDREPRYEQYF
TRBV7-2	TRBJ2-5	few	-	16	TGTGCCAGCAGCTTAGAGGCCCAAGGGGTTCGGGGTAGTTTGTACTTC	CASSLEAQGVRGSLYF
TRBV29-1	TRBJ1-1	once	-	14	TGCAGCGTTGAACAGGATAACATGAACACTGAAGCTTTCTTT	CSVEQDNMNTEAFF
TRBV2	TRBJ1-2	-	-	14	TGTGCCAGCAGTGAAAGTTCAAGGGTCTATGGCTACACCTTC	CASSESSRVYGYTF
TRBV9	TRBJ2-5	few	-	15	TGTGCCAGCAGCGTAGCGGGGGTACAACAAGAGACCCAGTACTTC	CASSVAGVQQETQYF
TRBV19	TRBJ1-2	-	-	13	TGTGCCAGTAGTCCTCGACAGCGCTATGGCTACACCTTC	CASSPRQRYGYTF
TRBV7-2	TRBJ2-3	-	-	15	TGTGCCAGCAGATCACAGGCAGGGAGGACAGATACGCAGTATTTT	CASRSQAGRTDTQYF
TRBV6-6	TRBJ2-6	-	-	17	TGTGCCAGCAGCCAAACGGAGGGGGCGCTTGGGGCCAACGTCCTGACTTTC	CASSQTEGALGANVLTF
TRBV20-1	TRBJ2-7	few	-	12	TGCAGTGCGGTCCGGGCCGCCTACGAGCAGTACTTC	CSAVRAAYEQYF
TRBV15	TRBJ2-7	-	-	16	TGTGCCACCAGCAGAGGTCGGGCAGGGAGCTCCTACGAGCAGTACTTC	CATSRGRAGSSYEQYF
TRBV7-8	TRBJ1-2	-	-	11	TGTGCCAGCAGAACTAAGAAGGGCTACACCTTC	CASRTKKGYTF